Listed below are T cell receptor beta chains from one sample, sequenced in a study of regulatory T cells in long-lasting Graves disease. TCRdb itself ran the multiplex PCR reads through MiXCR, one entry per CDR3 protein. The profile covers about 220,000 distinct CDR3 sequences, with roughly 19% appearing a single time and about 11% taken by the ten largest. The same specimen was also included in a second study, on T cells in Graves' hyperthyroidism and ophthalmopathy.

The material was peripheral blood mononuclear cells (PBMCs), obtained at new diagnosis, from a patient treated with antithyroid drugs. These receptors were obtained from a woman between 25 and 40 years old with Graves disease. Both conserved end residues are part of each CDR3. Each record gives: J gene, V gene, clone size, D gene, CDR3 protein, CDR3 DNA. The D gene is left open where the match is weak. Clone size, where shown, is once, few, many, or a class for clones that have expanded.

J: TRBJ1-3; V: TRBV5-4; size: NA; D: NA; CDR3: CASSGGSSGNTIYF; DNA: TGTGCCAGCAGCGGGGGGAGCTCTGGAAACACCATATATTTT
J: TRBJ2-1; V: TRBV11-2; size: many; D: TRBD2; CDR3: CASRLRSGANEQFF; DNA: TGTGCCAGCAGGCTACGCAGCGGGGCTAATGAGCAGTTCTTC
J: TRBJ2-4; V: TRBV5-8; size: many; D: NA; CDR3: CASSPLWLPGPKNIQYF; DNA: TGTGCCAGCAGCCCCCTCTGGCTTCCCGGGCCCAAAAACATTCAGTACTTC
J: TRBJ1-2; V: TRBV20-1; size: many; D: NA; CDR3: CSARSASYGYTF; DNA: TGCAGTGCTAGAAGTGCCTCCTATGGCTACACCTTC
J: TRBJ2-1; V: TRBV5-5; size: many; D: NA; CDR3: CASSPIPGINEQFF; DNA: TGTGCCAGCAGCCCGATCCCAGGGATCAATGAGCAGTTCTTC
J: TRBJ2-2; V: TRBV28; size: NA; D: TRBD2; CDR3: CASSPLREGLHGELFF; DNA: TGTGCCAGCAGCCCTTTGCGGGAGGGCCTTCACGGGGAGCTGTTTTTT
J: TRBJ1-1; V: TRBV6-1; size: many; D: NA; CDR3: CASSLTRQTEAFF; DNA: TGTGCCAGCAGTCTGACCCGACAGACTGAAGCTTTCTTT
J: TRBJ2-4; V: TRBV12-3/TRBV12-4; size: many; D: TRBD1; CDR3: CASSPYQGQIIAKNIQYF; DNA: TGTGCCAGCAGTCCGTACCAGGGACAGATTATAGCCAAAAACATTCAGTACTTC
J: TRBJ2-5; V: TRBV30; size: NA; D: TRBD2; CDR3: CAWSVALAGGQEAQYF; DNA: TGTGCCTGGAGTGTTGCTCTAGCGGGGGGTCAAGAGGCGCAGTACTTC
J: TRBJ2-3; V: TRBV5-4; size: many; D: TRBD1; CDR3: CASSYTDRASTDTQYF; DNA: TGTGCCAGCAGCTATACGGACAGGGCCAGCACAGATACGCAGTATTTT